Described below is a single T cell receptor beta chain sequence and its context. This CDR3 is 18 amino acids long. CDR1 and CDR2 from the germline V gene are SQVTM and ANQGSEA. After removal of 0 bases from V and 1 base from J, the junction contained 7 bases not matched to a gene. This sample is drawn from a study of cytomegalovirus exposure and HLA in healthy donors. 13 Jbeta primers and 60 Vbeta primers were used for the PCR. The repertoire was sequenced with immunoSEQ multiplex PCR; TCRdb's copy has only in-frame clones and lacks some. The sample records 95,000 to 120,000 clones, roughly 70% being singletons. All donors participated as healthy donors of bone marrow.

The TCR comes from a woman aged 35 to 49 in good health and CMV-seropositive. The sequenced sample was PBMCs. This chain uses TRBV29-1 with TRBJ1-4; 11 bases map to TRBD1. The CDR3 here is CSVEDEGQGVETNEKLFF. The DNA of the CDR3 is TGCAGCGTTGAAGATGAGGGACAGGGGGTGGAAACTAATGAAAAACTGTTTTTT.